The TCR beta chain under discussion was sequenced for a study of blood T cell repertoires in COVID-19. Clones were sequenced by immunoSEQ multiplex PCR, and TCRdb holds only the in-frame ones, with some missing. This repertoire shows more than 70,000 clones, around nine tenths found once; its top ten account for approximately 7.2%. Per the germline V gene, CDR1 is SGHRS and CDR2 is YFSETQ. V lost 4 bases, J lost 7 bases, and 8 bases stayed unmatched. The CDR3 loop spans 16 amino acids. The gene calls are TRBV5-1 and TRBJ2-1, with 13 bases matching TRBD2. Sequenced input: peripheral blood. The receptor's source is a man in his 60s with acute or convalescent COVID-19. CDR3 residues: CASSRMTSGGTNEQFF. CDR3 sequence (DNA): TGCGCCAGCAGCCGAATGACTAGCGGGGGGACTAATGAGCAGTTCTTC.